The 25 T cell receptor beta chains given below trace back to one sample, sequenced in a study of lymphopenia after photon versus proton radiotherapy. Repertoires were generated with immunoSEQ multiplex PCR, while TCRdb's copy carries only in-frame clones and drops some. In the table there are fewer than 15,000 clones, roughly nine tenths of which are singletons. This specimen was peripheral blood, taken from a patient treated with photon-based radiotherapy. The receptor source for this set is a man aged 55 to 70 with pancreatic cancer.

The CDR3 sequence is CASSLAIVTGPYGYTF. The DNA for the CDR3 is TGCGCCAGCAGCTTGGCCATCGTGACAGGGCCCTATGGCTACACCTTC. The V gene is TRBV5-1, the J gene TRBJ1-2, with 7 bases matching TRBD1. This CDR3 comprises 16 residues. Germline CDR1 reads SGHRS; CDR2 reads YFSETQ. Trimming took 0 bases from V and 4 from J; bases not matched to a gene: 9.

The V and J genes are TRBV7-9 and TRBJ2-3, with a weak D call TRBD1 (5 bases). The V gene's germline CDR1 is SEHNR and CDR2 FQNEAQ (reference sequence). With 5 bases removed from V and 2 bases from J, the gap between germline ends came to 8 bases. This CDR3 is 13 amino acids long. DNA for the CDR3: TGTGCCAGCAGCCCACAGGCCACAGATACGCAGTATTTT. Its protein product is CASSPQATDTQYF.

The sample holds one count of this clone. CDR3 nucleotides: TGTGCCAGTAGTTCACAAACAGGGGGGTTTGAGCAGTTCTTC. It encodes CASSSQTGGFEQFF. This chain joins TRBV19 and TRBJ2-1; 8 nucleotides agree with TRBD1. The CDR3 is 14 residues long. The junction had 9 bases not matched to a gene; V was cut back by 5 bases and J by 9 bases. Germline V gene lookup returns CDR1 LNHDA and CDR2 SQIVND (reference sequence).

V gene TRBV7-2 combines with J gene TRBJ1-6; D unclear. Germline V CDR1 and CDR2: SGHTA, FQGNSA. The CDR3 is 14 amino acids. V lost 6 bases and J 0 bases, leaving 6 bases between the germline ends. For the CDR3, the DNA is TGTGCCAGCAGAGAAAGCTCCTATAATTCACCCCTCCACTTT. Translating it yields CASRESSYNSPLHF.

The CDR3 reads CASVRGGTPSGYTF. The CDR3 DNA reads TGTGCCAGTGTCAGGGGAGGTACTCCTAGTGGCTACACCTTC. The genes are TRBV19 and TRBJ1-2, with D possibly being TRBD1 (6 bases). The V end lost 8 bases, the J end lost 7 bases, and 20 bases lay between the germline ends. The CDR3 extends over 14 amino acids. Germline V gene sequence: CDR1 LNHDA, CDR2 SQIVND (reference sequence).

The chain recombines TRBV2 with TRBJ2-4; a possible D gene is TRBD1 (6 bases). This CDR3 is built from 14 residues. In germline, CDR1 is SNHLY, CDR2 FYNNEI. Trimming stripped 3 bases from V and 6 bases from J, with 12 bases between. The CDR3 loop is CASSDENRVNIQYF. DNA of the CDR3: TGTGCCAGCAGTGACGAAAACAGGGTAAACATTCAGTACTTC.

The V gene is TRBV9, the J gene TRBJ1-6, with unresolved D. From germline, CDR1 is SGDLS and CDR2 YYNGEE. This CDR3 is 14 amino acids long. V was trimmed by 4 bases and J by 7 bases, leaving 12 bases between them. Here the CDR3 reads CASSQGPENSPLHF. CDR3 in DNA: TGTGCCAGCAGCCAAGGTCCGGAGAATTCACCCCTCCACTTT.

The J gene is TRBJ1-6, the V gene TRBV4-3; D may be TRBD1 (5 bases). The CDR3 loop spans 13 amino acids. Germline CDR1 is LGHNA and CDR2 is YSLEER. Trimming removed 4 bases from V and 8 bases from J, with 9 bases in between. This CDR3 is CASSLLQDSPLHF. The DNA of the CDR3 is TGCGCCAGCAGCCTATTACAGGATTCACCCCTCCACTTT.

This clone has a handful of counts. V and J are TRBV6-1 and TRBJ1-6; TRBD1 matches at 8 bases. Germline V gene sequence: CDR1 MNHNS, CDR2 SASEGT. The CDR3 sequence is 14 residues long. J was trimmed by 8 bases and V by 6 bases; bases with no gene match: 6. The CDR3 here is CASSADRGDSPLHF. The CDR3 nucleotides read TGTGCCAGCAGCGCCGACAGGGGAGATTCACCCCTCCACTTT.

The chain combines TRBV4-1 with TRBJ2-7; 12 bases are shared with TRBD2. The V gene's germline CDR1 is MGHRA and CDR2 YSYEKL. V trimming: 4 bases; J trimming: 1 base; junction bases outside the gene matches: 2. This CDR3 has 15 residues. CDR3 bases: TGCGCCAGCAGCCTTGGGACTAGCGGGTCCTACGAGCAGTACTTC. Its protein product is CASSLGTSGSYEQYF.

The rearrangement links TRBV19 to TRBJ2-3, with D perhaps TRBD1 (5 bases). CDR1 is LNHDA and CDR2 is SQIVND in the germline V gene (reference sequence). V lost 2 bases to trimming and J lost 0 bases, with 9 bases between them. The CDR3 is 15 amino acids. The CDR3: CASSIRKGSTDTQYF. CDR3 nucleotide sequence: TGTGCCAGTAGTATACGGAAGGGGAGCACAGATACGCAGTATTTT.

The gene calls are TRBV10-3 and TRBJ2-2, with 12 positions matching TRBD1. Germline trimming cut 10 bases from V and 5 bases from J; bases unmatched to any gene: 17. The germline gives CDR1 ENHRY, CDR2 SYGVKD. The CDR3 spans 18 residues. Here the CDR3 DNA reads TGTGCCAGTCACCGGAAGCCGGGACAGGGGGCGGGTACCGGGGAGCTGTTTTTT. It yields the protein CASHRKPGQGAGTGELFF.

The J gene is TRBJ2-7, the V gene TRBV7-2; D gene ambiguous. This CDR3 comprises 14 residues. Germline lookup yields CDR1 SGHTA and CDR2 FQGNSA. Trimming removed 5 bases at V and 3 bases at J, with 14 bases between. The CDR3 bases are TGTGCCAGCAGCCCAGCGACTGGTAGCTACGAGCAGTACTTC. Protein product: CASSPATGSYEQYF.

The genes are TRBV5-1 and TRBJ2-5; D is undetermined. The CDR3 has 13 residues. V lost 0 bases, J lost 1 base, and 4 bases lay in between. Germline V gene sequence: CDR1 SGHRS, CDR2 YFSETQ. The CDR3 DNA reads as TGCGCCAGCAGCTTGGGCGGCCAAGAGACCCAGTACTTC. Encoded protein: CASSLGGQETQYF. The full variable domain, completed using reference TRBV5-1 and TRBJ2-5, is KAGVTQTPRYLIKTRGQQVTLSCSPISGHRSVSWYQQTPGQGLQFLFEYFSETQRNKGNFPGRFSGRQFSNSRSEMNVSTLELGDSALYLCASSLGGQETQYFGPGTRLLVL.

This sequence joins TRBV5-1 and TRBJ1-4, with D unresolved. Germline CDR1 reads SGHRS; CDR2 reads YFSETQ. There are 13 residues in the CDR3. Trimming removed 0 bases from V and 7 bases from J, with 7 bases in between. The CDR3 is CASSLGPPEKLFF. In DNA, the CDR3 is TGCGCCAGCAGCTTGGGACCGCCTGAAAAACTGTTTTTT.

The gene calls are TRBV27 and TRBJ2-1; tentatively, D is TRBD1 (5 bases). Looked up from germline, CDR1 is MNHEY and CDR2 is SMNVEV (reference sequence). V was clipped by 7 bases and J by 6 bases, with 13 bases between them. The CDR3 runs to 13 residues. DNA of the CDR3: TGTGCCAGCACTGGGCCCAGGGCCAATGAGCAGTTCTTC. This sequence encodes CASTGPRANEQFF.

This chain joins TRBV29-1 and TRBJ1-2; 7 positions match TRBD1. J was trimmed by 2 bases and V by 7 bases; bases with no gene match: 10. Germline-derived CDR1 and CDR2 are SQVTM and ANQGSEA. This CDR3 is 14 amino acids long. CDR3 nucleotide sequence: TGCAGCGCGAGGCCTTTGGACAGGAACTATGGCTACACCTTC. This gives the protein CSARPLDRNYGYTF.

The chain has TRBV27 and TRBJ1-1; D not certain. Deletions cut 5 bases from V and 2 bases from J, with 12 bases between. This CDR3 comprises 14 residues. In germline, CDR1 is MNHEY, CDR2 SMNVEV (reference sequence). The CDR3, as DNA: TGTGCCAGCAGTAAGGACTCGCTTAACACTGAAGCTTTCTTT. It encodes CASSKDSLNTEAFF.

The genes are TRBV11-2 and TRBJ1-2; 10 bases match TRBD1. The CDR3 has 16 residues. Looked up from germline, CDR1 is SGHAT and CDR2 is FQNNGV. Germline trimming cut 1 base from V and 4 bases from J; bases unmatched to any gene: 6. The CDR3 here is CASSLGGQGPSYGYTF. In nucleotides, the CDR3 is TGTGCCAGCAGCTTAGGGGGACAGGGGCCCTCCTATGGCTACACCTTC.

The V call is TRBV27, the J call TRBJ1-1, with D possibly matching TRBD1 (5 bases). The V end lost 3 bases, the J end lost 0 bases, and 14 bases lay between the germline ends. Germline V gene lookup returns CDR1 MNHEY and CDR2 SMNVEV (reference sequence). CDR3 length equals 16 residues. The CDR3 protein is CASSLQGGGLNTEAFF. CDR3 coding DNA: TGTGCCAGCAGTTTGCAAGGCGGGGGGTTGAACACTGAAGCTTTCTTT.

The rearrangement links TRBV5-6 to TRBJ1-4, with D tentatively TRBD1 (5 bases). Germline V gives CDR1 SGHDT, CDR2 YYEEEE. CDR3 size: 14 residues. V was trimmed by 0 bases and J by 10 bases, leaving 13 bases between them. CDR3 DNA: TGTGCCAGCAGCTTGGCAGGGCTGGATCTAAAACTGTTTTTT. Translation: CASSLAGLDLKLFF. Drawing the rest from reference TRBV5-6 and TRBJ1-4, the complete variable domain is DAGVTQSPTHLIKTRGQQVTLRCSPKSGHDTVSWYQQALGQGPQFIFQYYEEEERQRGNFPDRFSGHQFPNYSSELNVNALLLGDSALYLCASSLAGLDLKLFFGSGTQLSVL.

The chain uses TRBV29-1 and TRBJ2-2; TRBD1 or TRBD2 may be the D gene (6 bases each). CDR1 is SQVTM, CDR2 ANQGSEA, per germline. The CDR3 has 14 residues. V was trimmed by 7 bases and J by 4 bases, leaving 16 bases between them. Here the CDR3 reads CSARRRGGTGELFF. The CDR3 region has the DNA TGCAGCGCCCGGCGCAGGGGAGGCACCGGGGAGCTGTTTTTT.

The CDR3 nucleotides read TGCGCCAGCAGCCAGATAGCGGGATCTAGCACAGATACGCAGTATTTT. Translation: CASSQIAGSSTDTQYF. V is TRBV4-1 and J is TRBJ2-3; TRBD2 matches at 8 bases. The trim removed 3 bases at V and 0 bases at J, leaving 5 bases unmatched. CDR1 MGHRA and CDR2 YSYEKL come from the germline V gene. This CDR3 is built from 16 residues.

This rearrangement joins TRBV27 to TRBJ2-7; no definite D call. This CDR3 comprises 9 residues. The V gene's germline CDR1 is MNHEY and CDR2 SMNVEV (reference sequence). For the CDR3, the DNA is TGTGCGCCAGACGACGAGCAGTACTTC. Its protein is CAPDDEQYF.

The chain carries TRBV7-9 and TRBJ1-2; TRBD1 matches 7 bases. J was trimmed by 4 bases and V by 5 bases; bases with no gene match: 19. The CDR3 spans 18 residues. Germline assignment: CDR1 SEHNR and CDR2 FQNEAQ (reference sequence). As DNA, the CDR3 is TGTGCCAGCAGCGCCAGACTTTTACAGGGGCTACGAGGCTATGGCTACACCTTC. Amino acid sequence: CASSARLLQGLRGYGYTF.